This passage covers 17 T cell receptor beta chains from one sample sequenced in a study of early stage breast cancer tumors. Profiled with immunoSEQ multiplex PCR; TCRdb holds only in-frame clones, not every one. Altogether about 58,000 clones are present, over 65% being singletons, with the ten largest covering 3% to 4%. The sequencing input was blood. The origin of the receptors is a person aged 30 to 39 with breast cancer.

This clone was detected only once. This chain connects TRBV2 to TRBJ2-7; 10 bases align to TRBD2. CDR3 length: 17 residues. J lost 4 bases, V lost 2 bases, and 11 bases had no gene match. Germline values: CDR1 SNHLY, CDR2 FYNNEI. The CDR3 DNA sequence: TGTGCCAGCAGTGAACTAGCGGGAGACCCCGCATTGTACGAGCAGTACTTC. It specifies CASSELAGDPALYEQYF. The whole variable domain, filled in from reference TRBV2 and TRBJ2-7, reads EPEVTQTPSHQVTQMGQEVILRCVPISNHLYFYWYRQILGQKVEFLVSFYNNEISEKSEIFDDQFSVERPDGSNFTLKIRSTKLEDSAMYFCASSELAGDPALYEQYFGPGTRLTVT.

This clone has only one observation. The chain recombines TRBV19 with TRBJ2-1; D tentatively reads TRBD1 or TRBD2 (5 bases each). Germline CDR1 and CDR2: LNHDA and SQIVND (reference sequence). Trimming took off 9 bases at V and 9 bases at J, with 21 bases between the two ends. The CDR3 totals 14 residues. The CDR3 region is CASQSVGERAEQFF. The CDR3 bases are TGTGCCAGCCAATCTGTGGGGGAGAGGGCTGAGCAGTTCTTC. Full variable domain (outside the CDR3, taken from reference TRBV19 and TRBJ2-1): DGGITQSPKYLFRKEGQNVTLSCEQNLNHDAMYWYRQDPGQGLRLIYYSQIVNDFQKGDIAEGYSVSREKKESFPLTVTSAQKNPTAFYLCASQSVGERAEQFFGPGTRLTVL.

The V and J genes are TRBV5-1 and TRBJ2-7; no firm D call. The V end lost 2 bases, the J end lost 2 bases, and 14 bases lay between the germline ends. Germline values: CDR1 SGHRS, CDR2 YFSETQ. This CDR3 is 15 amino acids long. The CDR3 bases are TGCGCCAGCAGCTTAGTTTCGGTAGGGACCTACGAGCAGTACTTC. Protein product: CASSLVSVGTYEQYF.

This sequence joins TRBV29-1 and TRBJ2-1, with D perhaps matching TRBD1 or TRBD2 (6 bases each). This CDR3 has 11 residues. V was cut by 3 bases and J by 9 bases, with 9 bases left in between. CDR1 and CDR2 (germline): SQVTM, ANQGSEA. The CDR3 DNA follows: TGCAGCGTTGACAGGGGAGGTGAGCAGTTCTTC. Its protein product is CSVDRGGEQFF.

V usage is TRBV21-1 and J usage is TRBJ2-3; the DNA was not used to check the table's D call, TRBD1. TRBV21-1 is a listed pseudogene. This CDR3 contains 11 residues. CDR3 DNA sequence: TGTGCCAGGCAGTCCACAGATACGCAGTATTTT. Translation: CARQSTDTQYF.

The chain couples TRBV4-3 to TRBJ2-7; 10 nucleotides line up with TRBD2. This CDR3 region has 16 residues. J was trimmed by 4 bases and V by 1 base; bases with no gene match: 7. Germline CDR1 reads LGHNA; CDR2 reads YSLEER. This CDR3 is CASSQGASGSFYEQYF. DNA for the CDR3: TGCGCCAGCAGCCAAGGGGCTAGCGGGAGCTTTTACGAGCAGTACTTC.

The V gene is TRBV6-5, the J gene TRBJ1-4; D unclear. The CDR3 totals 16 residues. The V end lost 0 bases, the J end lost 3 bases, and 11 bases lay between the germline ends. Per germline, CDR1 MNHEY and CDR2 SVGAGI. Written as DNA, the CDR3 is TGTGCCAGCAGTTACTCGACCGGCGCGGCTAATGAAAAACTGTTTTTT. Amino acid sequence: CASSYSTGAANEKLFF.

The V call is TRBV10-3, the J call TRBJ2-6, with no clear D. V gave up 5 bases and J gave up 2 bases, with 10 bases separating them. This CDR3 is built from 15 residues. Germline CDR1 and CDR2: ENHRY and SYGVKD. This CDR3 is CAISPQVAGANVLTF. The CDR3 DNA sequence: TGTGCCATCAGTCCGCAGGTAGCTGGGGCCAACGTCCTGACTTTC.

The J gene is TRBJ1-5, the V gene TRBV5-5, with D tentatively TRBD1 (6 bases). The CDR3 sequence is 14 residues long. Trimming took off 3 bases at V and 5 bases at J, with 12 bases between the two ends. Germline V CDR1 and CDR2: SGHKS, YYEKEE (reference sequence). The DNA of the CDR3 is TGTGCCAGCAGCTCGGACAGTCCTGATCAGCCCCAGCATTTT. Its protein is CASSSDSPDQPQHF. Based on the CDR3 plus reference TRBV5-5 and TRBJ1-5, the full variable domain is DAGVTQSPTHLIKTRGQQVTLRCSPISGHKSVSWYQQVLGQGPQFIFQYYEKEERGRGNFPDRFSARQFPNYSSELNVNALLLGDSALYLCASSSDSPDQPQHFGDGTRLSIL.

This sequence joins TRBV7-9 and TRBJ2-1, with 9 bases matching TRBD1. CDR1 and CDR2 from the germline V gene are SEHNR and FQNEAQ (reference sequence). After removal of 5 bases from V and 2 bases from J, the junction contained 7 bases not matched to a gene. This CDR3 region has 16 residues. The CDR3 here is CASSTPGQGTYNEQFF. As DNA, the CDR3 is TGTGCCAGCAGCACGCCCGGACAGGGGACCTACAATGAGCAGTTCTTC.

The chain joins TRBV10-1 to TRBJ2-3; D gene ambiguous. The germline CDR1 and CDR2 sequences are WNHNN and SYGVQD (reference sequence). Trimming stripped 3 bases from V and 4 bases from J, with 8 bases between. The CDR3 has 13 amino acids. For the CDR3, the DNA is TGCGCCAGCAGTGACCCTGGACCAGATACGCAGTATTTT. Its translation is CASSDPGPDTQYF.

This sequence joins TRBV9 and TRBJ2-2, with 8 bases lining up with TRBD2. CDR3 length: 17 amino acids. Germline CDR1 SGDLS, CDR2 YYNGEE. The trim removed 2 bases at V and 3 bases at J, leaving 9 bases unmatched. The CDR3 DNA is TGTGCCAGCAGCGTGAGACCGGGACTAGGGGACACCGGGGAGCTGTTTTTT. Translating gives CASSVRPGLGDTGELFF.

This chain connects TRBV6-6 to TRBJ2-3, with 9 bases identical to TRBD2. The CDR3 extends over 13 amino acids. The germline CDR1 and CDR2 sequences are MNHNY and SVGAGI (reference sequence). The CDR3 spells CAAAGGITDTQYF. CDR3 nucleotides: TGTGCAGCAGCGGGAGGAATCACAGATACGCAGTATTTT.

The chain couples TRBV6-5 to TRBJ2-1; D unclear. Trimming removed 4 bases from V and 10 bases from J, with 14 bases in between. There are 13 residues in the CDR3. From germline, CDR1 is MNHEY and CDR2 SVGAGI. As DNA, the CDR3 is TGTGCCAGCAGTTTATGGTATAACGGAGAGCAGTTCTTC. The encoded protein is CASSLWYNGEQFF.

The CDR3 bases are TGTGCCAGCAGTGGGGTAGGGAGAATTGTGGATGGAGCTTTCTTT. Amino acid sequence: CASSGVGRIVDGAFF. This chain connects TRBV6-1 to TRBJ1-1; D uncertain. V was trimmed by 4 bases and J by 10 bases, leaving 22 bases between them. CDR1 is MNHNS, CDR2 SASEGT, per germline. This CDR3 region has 15 residues.

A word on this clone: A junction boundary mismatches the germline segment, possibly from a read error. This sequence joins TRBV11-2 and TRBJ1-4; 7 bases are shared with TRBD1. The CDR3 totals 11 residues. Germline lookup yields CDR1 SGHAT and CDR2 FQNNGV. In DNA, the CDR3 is TGTGCCAGCAGCCCGGGACAGCTGAGGATTTTT. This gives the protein CASSPGQLRIF.

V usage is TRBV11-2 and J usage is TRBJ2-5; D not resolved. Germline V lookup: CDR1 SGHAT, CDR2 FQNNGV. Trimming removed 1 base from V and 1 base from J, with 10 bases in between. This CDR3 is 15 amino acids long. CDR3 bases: TGTGCCAGCAGCTTAGGTTATGCATTCCAAGAGACCCAGTACTTC. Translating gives CASSLGYAFQETQYF.